A selection of T cell receptor beta chains follows, all from one sample in a study of T cell changes during pregnancy in multiple sclerosis. Measured with immunoSEQ multiplex PCR; TCRdb has only the in-frame clones, and not every one. The top ten hold 0.45% to 0.5% of the sample, which has under 45,000 clones, around 91% seen once. This sample comprised CD4+ T cells from peripheral blood mononuclear cells, obtained in the second trimester of pregnancy. These receptors came from a female donor in good health, enrolled as a control in a pregnancy study. CDR3s include the opening cysteine and the closing phenylalanine or tryptophan. D genes are given only for firm matches. Clone size is given for some rows only: seen once, a few or many times, or a class if the clone is expanded.

D gene: TRBD2
J gene: TRBJ2-5
V gene: TRBV10-1
clone size: .
CDR3 DNA: TGCGCCAGCAGCCCGGGACTAGCGGGGAAAGAGACCCAGTACTTC
CDR3 protein: CASSPGLAGKETQYF

D gene: .
J gene: TRBJ1-2
V gene: TRBV18
clone size: .
CDR3 DNA: TGTGCCAGCTCACTGGACAGTAACTATGGCTACACCTTC
CDR3 protein: CASSLDSNYGYTF

D gene: TRBD1
J gene: TRBJ1-2
V gene: TRBV30
clone size: .
CDR3 DNA: TGTGCCTGGGGAGGGCGCAGGGGGCTTCATGGCTACACCTTC
CDR3 protein: CAWGGRRGLHGYTF

D gene: .
J gene: TRBJ2-1
V gene: TRBV7-2
clone size: .
CDR3 DNA: TGTGCCAGCAGCCTAGCCGGGACTTCGAATGAGCAGTTCTTC
CDR3 protein: CASSLAGTSNEQFF

D gene: TRBD2
J gene: TRBJ2-5
V gene: TRBV7-6
clone size: once
CDR3 DNA: TGTGCCAGCAGCTTAGGGGCTAGCGGGGGGCAAGAGACCCAGTACTTC
CDR3 protein: CASSLGASGGQETQYF

D gene: .
J gene: TRBJ2-1
V gene: TRBV7-9
clone size: .
CDR3 DNA: TGTGCCAGCAGCTTAGCGGAGAGGCGGACTAACTACAATGAGCAGTTCTTC
CDR3 protein: CASSLAERRTNYNEQFF

D gene: .
J gene: TRBJ2-5
V gene: TRBV5-1
clone size: .
CDR3 DNA: TGCGCCAGCAGCGCCCGGCCCCGGGGGGCAGAAGAGACCCAGTACTTC
CDR3 protein: CASSARPRGAEETQYF

D gene: TRBD2
J gene: TRBJ2-1
V gene: TRBV7-9
clone size: .
CDR3 DNA: TGTGCCAGCAGCTTAGCCCTAGCGGGGGGACGGGAGCAGTTCTTC
CDR3 protein: CASSLALAGGREQFF

D gene: .
J gene: TRBJ2-2
V gene: TRBV30
clone size: .
CDR3 DNA: TGTGCCTGGACCTCCTTTCCGGGGGAGCTGTTTTTT
CDR3 protein: CAWTSFPGELFF

D gene: .
J gene: TRBJ1-5
V gene: TRBV7-2
clone size: .
CDR3 DNA: TGTGCCAGCAGCTTAGATCGGGACAAGCCCCAGCATTTT
CDR3 protein: CASSLDRDKPQHF

D gene: .
J gene: TRBJ1-4
V gene: TRBV25-1
clone size: .
CDR3 DNA: TGTGCCAGCAGTGAGGGGGGGACTCCTGCAACTAATGAAAAACTGTTTTTT
CDR3 protein: CASSEGGTPATNEKLFF

D gene: .
J gene: TRBJ1-1
V gene: TRBV6-5
clone size: .
CDR3 DNA: TGTGCCAGCAGTTACTCGAGAGGCGGACTTTACACTGAAGCTTTCTTT
CDR3 protein: CASSYSRGGLYTEAFF

D gene: .
J gene: TRBJ2-7
V gene: TRBV30
clone size: .
CDR3 DNA: TGTGCCTGGCAACCGGGACTCAGAAGGGAGCAGTACTTC
CDR3 protein: CAWQPGLRREQYF

D gene: .
J gene: TRBJ2-2
V gene: TRBV10-2
clone size: once
CDR3 DNA: TGCGCCAGCAGTGACCCCCGGAGGCAGGACACCGGGGAGCTGTTTTTT
CDR3 protein: CASSDPRRQDTGELFF

D gene: TRBD1
J gene: TRBJ2-6
V gene: TRBV4-1
clone size: .
CDR3 DNA: TGCGCCAGCAGCCGGGCGAAATTGGGACAGGGACTTACAGGGGCCAACGTCCTGACTTTC
CDR3 protein: CASSRAKLGQGLTGANVLTF

D gene: .
J gene: TRBJ2-3
V gene: TRBV9
clone size: .
CDR3 DNA: TGTGCCAGCAGCGTAGTTTCCGATCTCAGGGCGGGGATCACAGATACGCAGTATTTT
CDR3 protein: CASSVVSDLRAGITDTQYF

D gene: .
J gene: TRBJ1-4
V gene: TRBV7-8
clone size: .
CDR3 DNA: TGTGCCAGCAGCGAACAGGGAGCTATAGGTGAAAAACTGTTTTTT
CDR3 protein: CASSEQGAIGEKLFF

D gene: .
J gene: TRBJ2-7
V gene: TRBV7-2
clone size: .
CDR3 DNA: TGTGCCAGCAGCCTACCAACCTACGAGCAGTACTTC
CDR3 protein: CASSLPTYEQYF

D gene: .
J gene: TRBJ1-2
V gene: TRBV30
clone size: .
CDR3 DNA: TGTGCCTCCGGGAGTTACTATGGCTACACCTTC
CDR3 protein: CASGSYYGYTF

D gene: TRBD1
J gene: TRBJ1-5
V gene: TRBV10-3
clone size: .
CDR3 DNA: TGTGCCATCAGTGAGTCGTTGACAGGGAGAGAAGGGAGCAATCAGCCCCAGCATTTT
CDR3 protein: CAISESLTGREGSNQPQHF

D gene: TRBD1
J gene: TRBJ1-4
V gene: TRBV4-1
clone size: few
CDR3 DNA: TGCGCCAGCAACAGGGGAAATGAAAAACTGTTTTTT
CDR3 protein: CASNRGNEKLFF

D gene: .
J gene: TRBJ2-2
V gene: TRBV5-1
clone size: .
CDR3 DNA: TGCGCCAGCAGCTTTGTTATCGCGAACACCGGGGAGCTGTTTTTT
CDR3 protein: CASSFVIANTGELFF

D gene: TRBD1
J gene: TRBJ1-1
V gene: TRBV5-1
clone size: .
CDR3 DNA: TGCGCCAGCAGCTTGGGGGACAGGGGGCGCGTGGGTACTGAAGCTTTCTTT
CDR3 protein: CASSLGDRGRVGTEAFF

D gene: TRBD2
J gene: TRBJ2-2
V gene: TRBV6-1
clone size: .
CDR3 DNA: TGTGCCAGCAGTGTCAGCGGGATTATCCCCGGGGAGCTGTTTTTT
CDR3 protein: CASSVSGIIPGELFF

D gene: TRBD2
J gene: TRBJ2-1
V gene: TRBV2
clone size: .
CDR3 DNA: TGTGCCAGCAATGCGCCTAGCGGGAGGAATGAGCAGTTCTTC
CDR3 protein: CASNAPSGRNEQFF

D gene: TRBD2
J gene: TRBJ2-7
V gene: TRBV10-3
clone size: .
CDR3 DNA: TGTGCCATCAGCACCGGGACTAGCGGGAGGGGCTACGAGCAGTACTTC
CDR3 protein: CAISTGTSGRGYEQYF

D gene: TRBD1
J gene: TRBJ1-6
V gene: TRBV6-5
clone size: .
CDR3 DNA: TGTGCCAGCAGTTACCGGACAGGGAATTCACCCCTCCACTTT
CDR3 protein: CASSYRTGNSPLHF

D gene: .
J gene: TRBJ2-7
V gene: TRBV6-5
clone size: .
CDR3 DNA: TGTGCCAGCAGTTACCTGTACGAGCAGTACTTC
CDR3 protein: CASSYLYEQYF

D gene: .
J gene: TRBJ2-2
V gene: TRBV23-1
clone size: .
CDR3 DNA: TGCGCCAGCTTCCGGTCGGTAGGGGACACCGGGGAGCTGTTTTTT
CDR3 protein: CASFRSVGDTGELFF

D gene: .
J gene: TRBJ1-2
V gene: TRBV5-1
clone size: .
CDR3 DNA: TGCGCCAGCAGCTTTGACAGGTATCTTGGCTACACCTTC
CDR3 protein: CASSFDRYLGYTF

D gene: .
J gene: TRBJ1-5
V gene: TRBV28
clone size: .
CDR3 DNA: TGTGCCAGCAGTTTATGGGGAATGGCAGGGGCGGATAGCAATCAGCCCCAGCATTTT
CDR3 protein: CASSLWGMAGADSNQPQHF

D gene: TRBD1
J gene: TRBJ2-2
V gene: TRBV7-9
clone size: .
CDR3 DNA: TGTGCCAGCAGCGTGGGACAGGGGAGCACCGGGGAGCTGTTTTTT
CDR3 protein: CASSVGQGSTGELFF

D gene: TRBD1
J gene: TRBJ1-1
V gene: TRBV28
clone size: .
CDR3 DNA: TGTGCCAGCAGTTTATTTAGGGGGCTCCTGGGTACTGAAGCTTTCTTT
CDR3 protein: CASSLFRGLLGTEAFF

D gene: .
J gene: TRBJ2-3
V gene: TRBV11-3
clone size: .
CDR3 DNA: TGTGCCAGCAGCTTAGGACAGTCCCTAAGGGATACGCAGTATTTT
CDR3 protein: CASSLGQSLRDTQYF

D gene: .
J gene: TRBJ2-3
V gene: TRBV6-5
clone size: .
CDR3 DNA: TGTGCCAGCAGTACCCTAACTAGCACAGATACGCAGTATTTT
CDR3 protein: CASSTLTSTDTQYF

D gene: .
J gene: TRBJ2-7
V gene: TRBV5-1
clone size: once
CDR3 DNA: TGCGCCAGCAGCTTGGGGCAGGGTAGCCACGAGCAGTACTTC
CDR3 protein: CASSLGQGSHEQYF

D gene: TRBD1
J gene: TRBJ2-7
V gene: TRBV28
clone size: .
CDR3 DNA: TGTGCCAGCAGCGTCGGGACAGGGGCCCACGAGCAGTACTTC
CDR3 protein: CASSVGTGAHEQYF

D gene: .
J gene: TRBJ2-5
V gene: TRBV5-1
clone size: few
CDR3 DNA: TGCGCCAGCAGCTTGTACAGCCAAGAGACCCAGTACTTC
CDR3 protein: CASSLYSQETQYF

D gene: TRBD1
J gene: TRBJ2-5
V gene: TRBV29-1
clone size: once
CDR3 DNA: TGCAGCGTGGACAGGGCGGCGAGGGAGACCCAGTACTTC
CDR3 protein: CSVDRAARETQYF

D gene: TRBD2
J gene: TRBJ2-5
V gene: TRBV7-8
clone size: .
CDR3 DNA: TGTGCCAGCAGCTCAAGTGCGGGGGGACGGGAGACCCAGTACTTC
CDR3 protein: CASSSSAGGRETQYF

D gene: .
J gene: TRBJ1-2
V gene: TRBV5-1
clone size: .
CDR3 DNA: TGCGCCAGCAGCTTGGGTGGACCGGACTCGGGTGGCTACACCTTC
CDR3 protein: CASSLGGPDSGGYTF